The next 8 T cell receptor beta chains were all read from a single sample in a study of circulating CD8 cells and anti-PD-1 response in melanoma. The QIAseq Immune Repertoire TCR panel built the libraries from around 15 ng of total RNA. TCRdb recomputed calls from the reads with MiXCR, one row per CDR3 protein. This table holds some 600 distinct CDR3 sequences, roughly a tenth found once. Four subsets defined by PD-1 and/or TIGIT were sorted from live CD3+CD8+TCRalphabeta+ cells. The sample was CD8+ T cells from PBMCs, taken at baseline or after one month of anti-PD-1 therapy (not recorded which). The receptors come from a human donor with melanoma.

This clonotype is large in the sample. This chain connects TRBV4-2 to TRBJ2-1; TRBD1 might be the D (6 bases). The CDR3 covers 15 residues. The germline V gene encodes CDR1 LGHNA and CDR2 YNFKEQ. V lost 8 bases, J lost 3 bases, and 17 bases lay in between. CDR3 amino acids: CASGRQQGDYNEQFF. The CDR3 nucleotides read TGTGCCAGCGGTCGGCAACAGGGAGACTACAATGAGCAGTTCTTC.

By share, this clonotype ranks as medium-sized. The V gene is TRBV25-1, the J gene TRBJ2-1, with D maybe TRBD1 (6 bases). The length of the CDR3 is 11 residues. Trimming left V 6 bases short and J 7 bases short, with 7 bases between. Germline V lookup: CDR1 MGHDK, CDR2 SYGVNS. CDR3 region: CASSRGNEQFF. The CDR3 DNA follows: TGTGCCAGCAGCAGGGGAAATGAGCAGTTCTTC.

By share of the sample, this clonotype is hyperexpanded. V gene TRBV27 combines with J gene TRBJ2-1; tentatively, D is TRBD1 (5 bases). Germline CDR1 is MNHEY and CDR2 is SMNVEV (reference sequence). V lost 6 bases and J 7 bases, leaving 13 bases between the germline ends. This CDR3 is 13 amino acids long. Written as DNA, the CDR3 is TGTGCCAGCAGCCTCCCCCCAGGGAATGAGCAGTTCTTC. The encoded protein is CASSLPPGNEQFF.

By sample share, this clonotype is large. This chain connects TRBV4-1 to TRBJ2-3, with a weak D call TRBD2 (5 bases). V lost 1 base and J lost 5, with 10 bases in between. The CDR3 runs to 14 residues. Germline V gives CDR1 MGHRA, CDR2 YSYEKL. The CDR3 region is CASSQGRSGDTQYF. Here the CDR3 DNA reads TGCGCCAGCAGCCAAGGGAGGTCCGGAGATACGCAGTATTTT.

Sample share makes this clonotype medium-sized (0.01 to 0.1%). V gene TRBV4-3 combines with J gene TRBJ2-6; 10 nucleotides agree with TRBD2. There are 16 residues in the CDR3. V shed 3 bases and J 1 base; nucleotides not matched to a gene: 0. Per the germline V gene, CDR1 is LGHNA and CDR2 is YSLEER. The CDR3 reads CASSQTSGSGANVLTF. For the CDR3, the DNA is TGCGCCAGCAGCCAGACTAGCGGGTCTGGGGCCAACGTCCTGACTTTC.

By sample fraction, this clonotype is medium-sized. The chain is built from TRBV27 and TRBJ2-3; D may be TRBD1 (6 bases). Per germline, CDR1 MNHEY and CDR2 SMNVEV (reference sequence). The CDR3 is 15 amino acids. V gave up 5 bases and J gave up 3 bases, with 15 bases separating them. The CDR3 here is CASSVRDTRTDTQYF. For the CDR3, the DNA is TGTGCCAGCAGTGTTCGGGACACTAGAACAGATACGCAGTATTTT.

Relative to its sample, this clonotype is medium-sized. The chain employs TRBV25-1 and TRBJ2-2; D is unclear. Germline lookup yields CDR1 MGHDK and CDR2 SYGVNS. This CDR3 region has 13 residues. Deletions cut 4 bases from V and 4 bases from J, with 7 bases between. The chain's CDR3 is CASSGPVTGELFF. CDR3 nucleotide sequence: TGTGCCAGCAGTGGCCCAGTCACCGGGGAGCTGTTTTTT.

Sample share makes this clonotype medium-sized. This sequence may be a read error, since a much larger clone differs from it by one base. The CDR3 protein is CARPREFLGNEQFF. CDR3 DNA sequence: TGTGCCAGGCCGCGGGAGTTCTTGGGCAATGAGCAGTTCTTC. The chain is built from TRBV7-2 and TRBJ2-1; TRBD2 agrees at 7 bases. The CDR3 loop spans 14 amino acids. Germline CDR1 SGHTA, CDR2 FQGNSA. Trimming removed 9 bases from V and 6 bases from J; junction bases left unmatched: 11.